This T cell receptor beta chain originates from a study of T cell repertoires in cytomegalovirus infection. Looking at the study overall: Matching HLA type, along with CMV infection, was indicated by public TCR beta signatures.

V lost 4 bases, J lost 2 bases, and 17 bases lay in between. Germline CDR1 is SGDLS and CDR2 is YYNGEE. This CDR3 spans 16 amino acids. MiXCR, run by TCRdb on the reads, gives a single entry per CDR3 protein. The table includes 150,000 to 200,000 distinct CDR3 sequences, under 15% detected once. This TCR was sampled from a human donor in good health (CMV status not recorded). Some clones in this sample may be carry-over from other donors' samples. V is TRBV9 and J is TRBJ2-3; D possibly corresponds to TRBD2 (5 bases). The sequenced sample was PBMCs. Here the CDR3 DNA reads TGTGCCAGCAGCCCCGGGCGTGGGGAGATCACAGATACGCAGTATTTT. It encodes CASSPGRGEITDTQYF.